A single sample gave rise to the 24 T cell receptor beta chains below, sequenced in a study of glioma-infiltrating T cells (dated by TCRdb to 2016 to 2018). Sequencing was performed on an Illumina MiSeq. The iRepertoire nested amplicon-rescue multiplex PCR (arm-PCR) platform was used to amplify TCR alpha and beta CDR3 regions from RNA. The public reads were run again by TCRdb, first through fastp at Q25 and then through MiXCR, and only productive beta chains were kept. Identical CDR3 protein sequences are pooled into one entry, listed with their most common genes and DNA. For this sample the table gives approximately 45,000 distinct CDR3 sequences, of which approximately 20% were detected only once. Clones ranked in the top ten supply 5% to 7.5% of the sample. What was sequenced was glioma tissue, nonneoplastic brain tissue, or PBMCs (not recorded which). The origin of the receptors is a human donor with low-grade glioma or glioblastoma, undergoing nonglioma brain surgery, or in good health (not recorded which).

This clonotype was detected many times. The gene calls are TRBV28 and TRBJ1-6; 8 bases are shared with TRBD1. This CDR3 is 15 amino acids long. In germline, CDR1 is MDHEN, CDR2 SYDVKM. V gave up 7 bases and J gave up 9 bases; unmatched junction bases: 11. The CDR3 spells CASILARTGISPLHF. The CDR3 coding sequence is TGTGCCAGCATCCTGGCGAGGACAGGGATTTCACCCCTCCACTTT. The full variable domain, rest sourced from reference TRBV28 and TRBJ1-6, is DVKVTQSSRYLVKRTGEKVFLECVQDMDHENMFWYRQDPGLGLRLIYFSYDVKMKEKGDIPEGYSVSREKKERFSLILESASTNQTSMYLCASILARTGISPLHFGNGTRLTVT.

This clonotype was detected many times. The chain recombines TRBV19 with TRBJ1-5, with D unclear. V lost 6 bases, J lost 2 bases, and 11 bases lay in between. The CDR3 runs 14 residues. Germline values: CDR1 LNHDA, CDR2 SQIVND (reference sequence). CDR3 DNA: TGTGCCAGTAGCCCTTTAGGAGGCAATCAGCCCCAGCATTTT. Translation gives CASSPLGGNQPQHF.

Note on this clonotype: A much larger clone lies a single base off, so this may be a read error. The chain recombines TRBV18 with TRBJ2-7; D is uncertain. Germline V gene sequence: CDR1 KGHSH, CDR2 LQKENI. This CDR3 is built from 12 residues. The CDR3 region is CASTPSGYEQYF. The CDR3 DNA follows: TGTGCCAGCACACCTTCAGGCTACGAGCAGTACTTC. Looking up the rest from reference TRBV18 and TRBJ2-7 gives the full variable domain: NAGVMQNPRHLVRRRGQEARLRCSPMKGHSHVYWYRQLPEEGLKFMVYLQKENIIDESGMPKERFSAEFPKEGPSILRIQQVVRGDSAAYFCASTPSGYEQYFGPGTRLTVT.

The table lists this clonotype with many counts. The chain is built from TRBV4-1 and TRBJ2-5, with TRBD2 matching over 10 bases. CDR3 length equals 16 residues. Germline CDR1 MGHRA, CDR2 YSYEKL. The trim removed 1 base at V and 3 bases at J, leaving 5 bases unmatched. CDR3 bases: TGCGCCAGCAGCCAAGGGCCTAGCGGGGGCGAAGAGACCCAGTACTTC. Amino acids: CASSQGPSGGEETQYF.

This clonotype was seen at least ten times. The CDR3 DNA follows: TGTGCCAGCAGCCAGAGGTGGGCTGTCACAGATACGCAGTATTTT. Translated, it gives CASSQRWAVTDTQYF. V usage is TRBV4-2 and J usage is TRBJ2-3; D is uncertain. Germline V gene sequence: CDR1 LGHNA, CDR2 YNFKEQ. The V gene lost 3 bases and the J gene lost 2 bases, with 12 bases spanning the gap. The CDR3 is 15 amino acids.

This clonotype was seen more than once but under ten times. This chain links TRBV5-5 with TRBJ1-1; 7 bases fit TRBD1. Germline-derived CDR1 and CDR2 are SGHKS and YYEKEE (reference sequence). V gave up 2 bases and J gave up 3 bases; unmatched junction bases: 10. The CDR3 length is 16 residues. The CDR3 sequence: CASSFDGTARDTEAFF. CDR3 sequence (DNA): TGTGCCAGCAGCTTTGATGGGACAGCAAGGGACACTGAAGCTTTCTTT. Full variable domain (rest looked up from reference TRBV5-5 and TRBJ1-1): DAGVTQSPTHLIKTRGQQVTLRCSPISGHKSVSWYQQVLGQGPQFIFQYYEKEERGRGNFPDRFSARQFPNYSSELNVNALLLGDSALYLCASSFDGTARDTEAFFGQGTRLTVV.

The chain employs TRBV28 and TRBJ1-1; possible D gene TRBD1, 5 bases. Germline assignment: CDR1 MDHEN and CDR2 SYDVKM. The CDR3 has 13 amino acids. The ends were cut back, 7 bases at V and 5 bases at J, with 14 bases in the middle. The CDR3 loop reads CASTDSWVTEAFF. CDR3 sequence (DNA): TGTGCCAGCACTGACAGTTGGGTGACTGAAGCTTTCTTT.

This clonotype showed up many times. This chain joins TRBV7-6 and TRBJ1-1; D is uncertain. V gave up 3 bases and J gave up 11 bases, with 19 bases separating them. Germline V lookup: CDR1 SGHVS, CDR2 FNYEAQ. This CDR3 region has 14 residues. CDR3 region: CASSFLGEAREAFF. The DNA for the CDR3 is TGTGCCAGCAGCTTCCTCGGGGAGGCCAGAGAGGCTTTCTTT. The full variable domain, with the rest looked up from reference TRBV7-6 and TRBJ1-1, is GAGVSQSPRYKVTKRGQDVALRCDPISGHVSLYWYRQALGQGPEFLTYFNYEAQQDKSGLPNDRFSAERPEGSISTLTIQRTEQRDSAMYRCASSFLGEAREAFFGQGTRLTVV.

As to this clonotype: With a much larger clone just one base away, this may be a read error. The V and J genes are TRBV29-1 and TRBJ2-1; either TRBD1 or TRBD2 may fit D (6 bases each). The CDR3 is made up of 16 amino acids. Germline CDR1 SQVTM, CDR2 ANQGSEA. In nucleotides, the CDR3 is TGCAGTGCTAGCCCGGAGTGGGGGGCTTTGTACAATGAGCAGTTCTTC. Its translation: CSASPEWGALYNEQFF.

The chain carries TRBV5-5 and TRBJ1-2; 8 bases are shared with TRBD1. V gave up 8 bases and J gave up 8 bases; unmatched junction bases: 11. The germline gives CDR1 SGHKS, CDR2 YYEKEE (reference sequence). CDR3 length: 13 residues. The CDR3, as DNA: TGTGCCAGTACTTCTGCAGGGGGCGCAGGCTACACCTTC. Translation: CASTSAGGAGYTF.

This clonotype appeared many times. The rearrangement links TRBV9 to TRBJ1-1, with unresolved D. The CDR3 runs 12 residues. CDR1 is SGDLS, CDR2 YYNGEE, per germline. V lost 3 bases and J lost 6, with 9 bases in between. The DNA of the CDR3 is TGTGCCAGCAGCGGACTCAACTCTGAAGCTTTCTTT. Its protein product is CASSGLNSEAFF. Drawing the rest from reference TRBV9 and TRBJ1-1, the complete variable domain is DSGVTQTPKHLITATGQRVTLRCSPRSGDLSVYWYQQSLDQGLQFLIQYYNGEERAKGNILERFSAQQFPDLHSELNLSSLELGDSALYFCASSGLNSEAFFGQGTRLTVV.

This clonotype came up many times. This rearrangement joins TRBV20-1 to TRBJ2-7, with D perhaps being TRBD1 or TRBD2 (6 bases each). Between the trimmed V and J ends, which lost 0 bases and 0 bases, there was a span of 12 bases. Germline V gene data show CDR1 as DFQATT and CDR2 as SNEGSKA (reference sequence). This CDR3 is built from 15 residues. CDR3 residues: CSARDRRGDSYEQYF. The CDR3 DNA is TGCAGTGCTAGAGATCGTAGGGGGGACTCCTACGAGCAGTACTTC.

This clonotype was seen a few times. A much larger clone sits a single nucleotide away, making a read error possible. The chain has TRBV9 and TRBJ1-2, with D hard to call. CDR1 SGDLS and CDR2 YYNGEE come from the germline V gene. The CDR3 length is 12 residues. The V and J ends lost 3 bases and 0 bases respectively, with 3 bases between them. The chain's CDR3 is CASSGANYGYTF. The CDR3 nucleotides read TGTGCCAGCAGCGGGGCTAACTATGGCTACACCTTC.

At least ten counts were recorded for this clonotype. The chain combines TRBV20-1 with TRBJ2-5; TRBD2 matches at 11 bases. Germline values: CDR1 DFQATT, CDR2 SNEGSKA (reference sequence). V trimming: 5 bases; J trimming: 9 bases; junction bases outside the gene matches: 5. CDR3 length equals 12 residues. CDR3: CSALAGGPSQYF. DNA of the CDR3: TGCAGTGCTTTAGCGGGGGGGCCTTCCCAGTACTTC.

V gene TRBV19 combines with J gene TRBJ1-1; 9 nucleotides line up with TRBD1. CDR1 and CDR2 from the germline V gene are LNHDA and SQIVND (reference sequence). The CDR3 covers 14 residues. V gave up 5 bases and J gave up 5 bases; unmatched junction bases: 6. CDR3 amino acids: CASSAGQGETEAFF. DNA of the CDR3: TGTGCCAGTAGTGCGGGACAGGGAGAAACTGAAGCTTTCTTT. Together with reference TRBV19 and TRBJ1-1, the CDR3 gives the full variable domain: DGGITQSPKYLFRKEGQNVTLSCEQNLNHDAMYWYRQDPGQGLRLIYYSQIVNDFQKGDIAEGYSVSREKKESFPLTVTSAQKNPTAFYLCASSAGQGETEAFFGQGTRLTVV.

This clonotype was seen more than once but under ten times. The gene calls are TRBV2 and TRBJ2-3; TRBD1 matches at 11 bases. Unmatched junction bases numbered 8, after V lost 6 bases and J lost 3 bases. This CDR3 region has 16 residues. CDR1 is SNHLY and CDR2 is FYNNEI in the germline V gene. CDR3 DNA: TGTGCCAGCAGCGAGATTGGACAGGGGGCTACAGATACGCAGTATTTT. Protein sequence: CASSEIGQGATDTQYF.

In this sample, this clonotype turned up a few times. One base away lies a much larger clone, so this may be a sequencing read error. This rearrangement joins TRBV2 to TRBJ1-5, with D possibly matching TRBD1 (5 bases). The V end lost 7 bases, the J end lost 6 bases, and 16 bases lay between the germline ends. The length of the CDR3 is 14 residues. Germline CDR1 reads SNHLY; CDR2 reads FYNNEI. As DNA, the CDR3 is TGTGCCAGCAAACTGGACATGGGGCTTCAGCCCCAGCATTTT. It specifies CASKLDMGLQPQHF.

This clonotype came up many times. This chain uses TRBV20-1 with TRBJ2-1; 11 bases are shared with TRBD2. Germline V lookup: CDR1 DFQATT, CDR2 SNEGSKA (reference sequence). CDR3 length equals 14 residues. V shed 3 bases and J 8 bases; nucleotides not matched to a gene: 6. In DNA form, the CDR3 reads TGCAGTGCTAGCCCACTAGCGGGAGCTCATGAGCAGTTCTTC. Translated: CSASPLAGAHEQFF.

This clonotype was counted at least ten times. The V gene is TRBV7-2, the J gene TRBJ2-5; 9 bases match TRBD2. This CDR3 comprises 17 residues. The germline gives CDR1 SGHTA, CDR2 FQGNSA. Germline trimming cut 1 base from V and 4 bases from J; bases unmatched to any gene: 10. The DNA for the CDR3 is TGTGCCAGCAGCTTAGGGATTAGCGGGGGCTACGGAGAGACCCAGTACTTC. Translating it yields CASSLGISGGYGETQYF.

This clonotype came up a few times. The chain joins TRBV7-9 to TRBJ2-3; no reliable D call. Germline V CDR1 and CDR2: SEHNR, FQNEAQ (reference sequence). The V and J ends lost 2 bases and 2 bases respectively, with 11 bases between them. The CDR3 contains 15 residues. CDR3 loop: CASSLFTAYTDTQYF. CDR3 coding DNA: TGTGCCAGCAGCTTATTCACCGCGTACACAGATACGCAGTATTTT. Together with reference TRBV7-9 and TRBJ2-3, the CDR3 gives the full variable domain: DTGVSQNPRHKITKRGQNVTFRCDPISEHNRLYWYRQTLGQGPEFLTYFQNEAQLEKSRLLSDRFSAERPKGSFSTLEIQRTEQGDSAMYLCASSLFTAYTDTQYFGPGTRLTVL.

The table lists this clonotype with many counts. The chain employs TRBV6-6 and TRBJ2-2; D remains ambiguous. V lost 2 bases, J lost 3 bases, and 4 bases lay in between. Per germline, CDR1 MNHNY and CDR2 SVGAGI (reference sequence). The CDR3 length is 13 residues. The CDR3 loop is CASSYDDTGELFF. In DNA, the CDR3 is TGTGCCAGCAGTTACGATGACACCGGGGAGCTGTTTTTT.

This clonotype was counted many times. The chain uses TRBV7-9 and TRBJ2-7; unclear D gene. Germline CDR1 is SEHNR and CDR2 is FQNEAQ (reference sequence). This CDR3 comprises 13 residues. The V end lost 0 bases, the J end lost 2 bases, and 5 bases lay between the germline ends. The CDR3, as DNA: TGTGCCAGCAGCTTAGCGGCCCCCTACGAGCAGTACGTC. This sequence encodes CASSLAAPYEQYV.

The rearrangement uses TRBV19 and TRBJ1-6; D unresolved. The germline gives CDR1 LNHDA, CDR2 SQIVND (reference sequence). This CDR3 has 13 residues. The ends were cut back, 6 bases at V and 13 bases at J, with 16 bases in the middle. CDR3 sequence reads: CASSAAQPLPLHF. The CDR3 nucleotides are TGTGCCAGTAGCGCCGCGCAGCCCTTGCCCCTCCACTTT.

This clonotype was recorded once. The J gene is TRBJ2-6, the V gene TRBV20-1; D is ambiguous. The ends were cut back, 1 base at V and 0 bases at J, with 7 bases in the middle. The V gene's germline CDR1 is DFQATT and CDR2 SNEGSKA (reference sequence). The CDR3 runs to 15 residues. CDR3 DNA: TGCAGTGCTAGAGGTAGATGCTCTGGGGCCAACGTCCTGACTTTC. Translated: CSARGRCSGANVLTF.